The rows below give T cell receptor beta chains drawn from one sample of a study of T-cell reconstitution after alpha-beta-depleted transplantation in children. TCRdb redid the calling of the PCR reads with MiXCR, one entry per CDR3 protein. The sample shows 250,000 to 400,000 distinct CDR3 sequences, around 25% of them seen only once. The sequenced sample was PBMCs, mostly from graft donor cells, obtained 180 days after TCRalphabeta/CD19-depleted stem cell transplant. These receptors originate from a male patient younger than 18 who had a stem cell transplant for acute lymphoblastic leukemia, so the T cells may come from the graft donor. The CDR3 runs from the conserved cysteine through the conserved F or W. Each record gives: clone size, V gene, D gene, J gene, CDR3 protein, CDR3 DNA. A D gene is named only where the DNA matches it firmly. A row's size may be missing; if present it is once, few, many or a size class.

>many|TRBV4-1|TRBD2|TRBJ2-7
CASSLRGLAGQYF
TGCGCCAGCAGCCTAAGGGGACTAGCGGGGCAGTACTTC
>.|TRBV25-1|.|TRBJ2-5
CASSVTSGPSETQYF
TGTGCCAGCAGTGTGACGTCAGGGCCGTCAGAGACCCAGTACTTC
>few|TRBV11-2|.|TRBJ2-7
CASSLRAANSYEQYF
TGTGCCAGCAGCTTAAGGGCGGCCAATTCCTACGAGCAGTACTTC
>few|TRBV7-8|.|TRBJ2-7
CASSLVGTADYEQYF
TGTGCCAGCAGCTTAGTAGGGACGGCAGACTACGAGCAGTACTTC
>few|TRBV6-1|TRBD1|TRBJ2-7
CASSERDRGYEQYF
TGTGCCAGCAGTGAAAGGGACAGGGGCTACGAGCAGTACTTC
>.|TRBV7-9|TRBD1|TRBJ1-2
CASSVPGQGGYGYTF
TGTGCCAGCAGCGTCCCGGGACAGGGAGGATATGGCTACACCTTC
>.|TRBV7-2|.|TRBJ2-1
CASSLDDQGYNEPFF
TGTGCCAGCAGCTTAGACGACCAGGGGTACAATGAGCCGTTCTTC
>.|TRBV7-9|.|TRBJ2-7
CASSWAGGRAYEQYF
TGTGCCAGCAGCTGGGCCGGGGGAAGGGCCTACGAGCAGTACTTC
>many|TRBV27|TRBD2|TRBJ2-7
CASSWTSGSYEQYF
TGTGCCAGCAGCTGGACTAGCGGCTCCTACGAGCAGTACTTC
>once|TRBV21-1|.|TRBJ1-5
CAGPTGEGNQPQHF
TGTGCCGGTCCGACAGGGGAGGGCAATCAGCCCCAGCATTTT
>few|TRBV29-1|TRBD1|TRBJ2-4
CSVATTGGNIQYF
TGCAGCGTTGCAACCACAGGGGGAAACATTCAGTACTTC
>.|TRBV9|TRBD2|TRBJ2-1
CASSVGQRERRNEQFF
TGTGCCAGCAGCGTAGGCCAGCGGGAGAGGCGGAATGAGCAGTTCTTC
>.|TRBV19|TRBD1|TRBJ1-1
CASWTGGRTEAFF
TGTGCCAGTTGGACAGGGGGTCGCACTGAAGCTTTCTTT
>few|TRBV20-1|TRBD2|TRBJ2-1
CSARDHTSGKDYNEQFF
TGCAGTGCTAGAGATCATACCAGCGGGAAAGACTACAATGAGCAGTTCTTC